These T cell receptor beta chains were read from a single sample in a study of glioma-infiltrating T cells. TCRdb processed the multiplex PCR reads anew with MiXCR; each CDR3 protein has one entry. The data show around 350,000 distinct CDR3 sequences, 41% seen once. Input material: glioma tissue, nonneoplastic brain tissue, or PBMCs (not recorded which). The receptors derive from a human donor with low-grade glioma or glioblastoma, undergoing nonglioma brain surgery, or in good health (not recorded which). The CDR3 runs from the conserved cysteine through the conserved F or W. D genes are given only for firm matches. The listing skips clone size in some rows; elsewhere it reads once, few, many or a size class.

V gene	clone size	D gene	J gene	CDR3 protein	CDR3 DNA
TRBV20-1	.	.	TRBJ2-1	CSASSAEQFF	TGCAGTGCTAGTTCCGCCGAGCAGTTCTTC
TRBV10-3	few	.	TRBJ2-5	CAISSPNGETQYF	TGTGCCATCAGCTCCCCGAACGGAGAGACCCAGTACTTC
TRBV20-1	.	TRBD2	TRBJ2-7	CSARSREGRYGQYF	TGCAGTGCTAGATCGCGGGAGGGCAGGTACGGGCAGTACTTC
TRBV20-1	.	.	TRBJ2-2	CSARAWGNTGELFF	TGCAGTGCCCGAGCATGGGGGAACACCGGGGAGCTGTTTTTT
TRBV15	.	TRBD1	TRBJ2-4	CATSRDPGQANIQYF	TGTGCCACCAGCAGAGATCCGGGACAGGCGAACATTCAGTACTTC
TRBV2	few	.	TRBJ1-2	CASVAGGNYGYTF	TGTGCCAGCGTTGCGGGAGGGAACTATGGCTACACCTTC
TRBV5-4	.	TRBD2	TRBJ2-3	CASRAGLAARDTQYF	TGTGCCAGCAGGGCGGGACTAGCGGCCCGGGATACGCAGTATTTT
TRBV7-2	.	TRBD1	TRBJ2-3	CASSATDTNRGRSTDTQYF	TGTGCCAGCAGCGCTACCGATACTAACAGGGGGCGAAGCACAGATACGCAGTATTTT
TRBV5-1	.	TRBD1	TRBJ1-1	CASSPMTGEGSNTEAFF	TGCGCCAGCAGCCCTATGACAGGGGAGGGGTCGAACACTGAAGCTTTCTTT
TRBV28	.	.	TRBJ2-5	CASRAGTTQETQYF	TGTGCCAGCAGGGCAGGTACCACACAAGAGACCCAGTACTTC
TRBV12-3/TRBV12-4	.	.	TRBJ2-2	CASILGRRGGELFF	TGTGCCAGCATTCTGGGGCGCCGGGGCGGGGAGCTGTTTTTT
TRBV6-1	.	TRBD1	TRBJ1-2	CASSTGGGYGYTF	TGTGCCAGCAGTACAGGGGGCGGCTATGGCTACACCTTC
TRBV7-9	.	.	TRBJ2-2	CASSPGPDGELFF	TGTGCCAGCAGCCCAGGGCCCGACGGGGAGCTGTTTTTT
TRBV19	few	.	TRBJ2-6	CASTGRVRGSGAGANVLTF	TGTGCCAGTACTGGCAGGGTCCGGGGGTCGGGCGCTGGGGCCAACGTCCTGACTTTC
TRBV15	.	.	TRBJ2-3	CATSRGPLKLNTDTQYF	TGTGCCACCAGCAGGGGCCCCCTTAAATTAAACACAGATACGCAGTATTTT
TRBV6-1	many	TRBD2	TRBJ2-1	CASSPSTSGSNNEQFF	TGTGCCAGCAGCCCATCCACTAGCGGGAGTAACAATGAGCAGTTCTTC
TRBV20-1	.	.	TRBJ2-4	CSAKTGNGNIQYF	TGCAGTGCTAAAACAGGGAATGGAAACATTCAGTACTTC
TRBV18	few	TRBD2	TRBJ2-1	CASSPTSGTDEQFF	TGTGCCAGCTCACCAACTAGCGGGACTGATGAGCAGTTCTTC
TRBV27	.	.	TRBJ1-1	CASSLNRRFSEAFF	TGTGCCAGCAGTTTGAATAGGAGGTTTTCCGAAGCTTTCTTT
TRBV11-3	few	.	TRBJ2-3	CASSLEDTDTQYF	TGTGCCAGCAGCTTAGAGGACACAGATACGCAGTATTTT